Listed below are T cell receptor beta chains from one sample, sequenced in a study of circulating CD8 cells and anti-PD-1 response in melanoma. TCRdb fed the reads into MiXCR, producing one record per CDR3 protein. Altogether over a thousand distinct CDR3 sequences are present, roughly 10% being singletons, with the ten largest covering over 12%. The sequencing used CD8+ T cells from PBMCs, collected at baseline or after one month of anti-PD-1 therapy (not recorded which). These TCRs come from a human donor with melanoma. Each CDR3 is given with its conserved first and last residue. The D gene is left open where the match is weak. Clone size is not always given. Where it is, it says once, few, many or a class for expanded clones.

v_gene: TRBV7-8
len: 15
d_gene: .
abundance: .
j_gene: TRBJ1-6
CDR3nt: TGTGCCAGCAGCCCCCCGTCGGATGGACGTGGACCCCTCCACTTT
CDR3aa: CASSPPSDGRGPLHF

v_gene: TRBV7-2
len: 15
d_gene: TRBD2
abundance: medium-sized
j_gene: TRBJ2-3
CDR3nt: TGTGCCAGCAGCTTTAGCGGGGGGGCCACAGATACGCAGTATTTT
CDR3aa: CASSFSGGATDTQYF

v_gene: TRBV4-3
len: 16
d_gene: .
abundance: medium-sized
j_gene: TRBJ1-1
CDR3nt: TGCGCCAGCAGCCAAGACCGGGGGGCGATGAACACTGAAGCTTTCTTT
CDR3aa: CASSQDRGAMNTEAFF

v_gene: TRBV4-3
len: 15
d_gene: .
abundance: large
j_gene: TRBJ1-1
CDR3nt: TGCGCCAGCAGCCAACCCAGGGGACTTACTACTGAAGCTTTCTTT
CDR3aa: CASSQPRGLTTEAFF

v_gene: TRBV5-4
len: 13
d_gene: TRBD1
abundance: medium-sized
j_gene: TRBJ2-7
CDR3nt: TGTGCCAGCAGCTTAAGGGGGCTCTACGAGCAGTACTTC
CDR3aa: CASSLRGLYEQYF

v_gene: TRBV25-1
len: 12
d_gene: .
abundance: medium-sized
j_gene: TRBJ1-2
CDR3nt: TGTGCCAGCTCCTTGGGAGGCTATGGCTACACCTTC
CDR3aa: CASSLGGYGYTF

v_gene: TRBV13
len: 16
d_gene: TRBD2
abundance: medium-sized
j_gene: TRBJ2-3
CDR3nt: TGTGCCAGCAGCAAGAGGACTAGCGGGGGTGGAGATACGCAGTATTTT
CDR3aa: CASSKRTSGGGDTQYF

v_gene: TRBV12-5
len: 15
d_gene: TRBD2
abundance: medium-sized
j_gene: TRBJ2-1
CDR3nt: TGTGCTAGTGGCCTCCTACTAGCGGGGGCTCCGGAGCAGTTCTTC
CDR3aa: CASGLLLAGAPEQFF

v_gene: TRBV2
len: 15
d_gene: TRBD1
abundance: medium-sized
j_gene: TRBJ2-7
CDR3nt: TGTGCCAGCAGCGCGGGGACAGGGGGCGTTCACGAGCAGTACTTC
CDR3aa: CASSAGTGGVHEQYF

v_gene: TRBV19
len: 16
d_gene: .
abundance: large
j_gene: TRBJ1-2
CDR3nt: TGTGCCAGTAGTATAACCCCCGTAGGGGGGGCCGATGGCTACACCTTC
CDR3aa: CASSITPVGGADGYTF

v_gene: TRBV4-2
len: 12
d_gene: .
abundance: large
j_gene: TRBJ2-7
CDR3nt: TGTGCCAGCAGCGGGGGATCCTACGAGCAGTACTTC
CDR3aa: CASSGGSYEQYF

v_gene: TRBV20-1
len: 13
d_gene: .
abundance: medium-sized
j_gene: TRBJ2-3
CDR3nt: TGCAGTGCTAGAGACCCCCCCGAGGGTACGCAGTATTTT
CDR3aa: CSARDPPEGTQYF

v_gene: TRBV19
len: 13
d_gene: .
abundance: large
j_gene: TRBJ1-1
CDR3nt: TGTGCCAGTAGTATTTGGGGACAACCTGAAGCTTTCTTT
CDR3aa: CASSIWGQPEAFF

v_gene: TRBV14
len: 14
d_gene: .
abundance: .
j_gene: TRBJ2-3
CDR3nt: TGTGCCAGCAGCCACTGGACAACCAAAGATACGCAGTATTTT
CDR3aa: CASSHWTTKDTQYF

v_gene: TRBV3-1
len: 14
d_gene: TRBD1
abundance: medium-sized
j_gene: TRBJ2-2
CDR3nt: TGTGCCAGCAAGCTGGGACAGGGCACCGGGGAGCTGTTTTTT
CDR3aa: CASKLGQGTGELFF

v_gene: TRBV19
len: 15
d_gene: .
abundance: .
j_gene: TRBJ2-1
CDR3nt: TGTGCCAGTAGTATTTCGGGGGGCCCCTACAATGAGCAGTTCTTC
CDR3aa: CASSISGGPYNEQFF

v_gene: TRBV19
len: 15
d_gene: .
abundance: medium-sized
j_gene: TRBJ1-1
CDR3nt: TGTGCCAGTAGTCAGGGGCTACACATGAACACTGAAGCTTTCTTT
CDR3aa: CASSQGLHMNTEAFF

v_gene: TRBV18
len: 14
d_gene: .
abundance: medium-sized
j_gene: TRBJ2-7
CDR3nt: TGTGCCAGCTCACCACCGCTAGCGTGGGACGAGCAGTACTTC
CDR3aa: CASSPPLAWDEQYF

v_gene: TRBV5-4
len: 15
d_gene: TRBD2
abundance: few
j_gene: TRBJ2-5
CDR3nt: TGTGCCAGCAGCATGGAATCGCTAGCGGGGGAGACCCAGTACTTC
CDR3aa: CASSMESLAGETQYF

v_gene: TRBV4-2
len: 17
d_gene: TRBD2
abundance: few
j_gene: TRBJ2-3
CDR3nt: TGTGCCAGCAGCCAAGAGGCGGGCCGGGGGGTCACAGATACGCAGTATTTT
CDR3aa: CASSQEAGRGVTDTQYF

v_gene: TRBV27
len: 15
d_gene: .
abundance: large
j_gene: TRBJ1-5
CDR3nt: TGTGCCAGCAGTGCCACACAGGGTTCCAATCAGCCCCAGCATTTT
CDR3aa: CASSATQGSNQPQHF

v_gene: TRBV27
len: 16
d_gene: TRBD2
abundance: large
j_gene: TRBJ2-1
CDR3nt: TGTGCCAGCAGTTCAGGGACTAGCGGCTACTACAATGAGCAGTTCTTC
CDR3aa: CASSSGTSGYYNEQFF

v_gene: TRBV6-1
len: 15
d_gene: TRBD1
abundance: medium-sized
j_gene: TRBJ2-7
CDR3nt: TGTGCCAGCAGTGCCTCTCCGGGACAGACCTACGAGCAGTACTTC
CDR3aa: CASSASPGQTYEQYF

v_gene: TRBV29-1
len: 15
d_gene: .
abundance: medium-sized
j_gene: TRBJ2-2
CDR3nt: TGCAGCGTTGCCGGGACGCCTTCGAACACCGGGGAGCTGTTTTTT
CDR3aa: CSVAGTPSNTGELFF

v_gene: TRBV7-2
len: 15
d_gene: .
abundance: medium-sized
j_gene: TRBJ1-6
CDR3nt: TGTGCCAGCAGCTTAAGTGTCATATATAATTCACCCCTCCACTTT
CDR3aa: CASSLSVIYNSPLHF

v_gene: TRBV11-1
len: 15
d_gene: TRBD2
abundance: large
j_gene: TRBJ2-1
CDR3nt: TGTGCCAGCAGCTTCCATGCGGGAGCCTACAATGAGCAGTTCTTC
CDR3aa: CASSFHAGAYNEQFF